This T cell receptor beta chain was found in a study of cytomegalovirus exposure and HLA in healthy donors. 60 Vbeta and 13 Jbeta primers were used in PCR. Repertoires were generated with immunoSEQ multiplex PCR, while TCRdb's copy carries only in-frame clones and drops some. The sample records about 150,000 clones, about 80% being singletons. CDR1 is MNHEY and CDR2 is SMNVEV in the germline V gene (reference sequence). V was shortened by 4 bases and J by 2 bases, with 9 bases between the two germline ends. The CDR3 totals 14 residues. Sequencing was carried out using PBMCs. This TCR came from a man aged 25-40 years in good health and CMV-seropositive. V usage is TRBV27 and J usage is TRBJ1-5; D possibly corresponds to TRBD1 (5 bases). The CDR3 loop is CASSSARGNQPQHF. The DNA for the CDR3 is TGTGCCAGCAGTTCGGCCAGGGGCAATCAGCCCCAGCATTTT.